This T cell receptor (beta chain) originates from a study of CD8 T cells in Susac syndrome. Study conclusions and caveats: No clonal expansion appeared among CD4+ T cells in Susac patients.

Comment on this clonotype: Its antigen is not known.

The junction had 4 bases not matched to a gene; V was cut back by 6 bases and J by 3 bases. The germline gives CDR1 SQVTM, CDR2 ANQGSEA. CDR3 length equals 13 residues. Random hexamers served to reverse transcribe about 0.5 to 1 ug RNA. TCRdb processed the immunoSEQ multiplex PCR reads anew with MiXCR; each CDR3 protein has one entry. The table has some 240,000 distinct CDR3 sequences, roughly 95% seen once. The sequenced sample consisted of CD4+ T cells from PBMCs. The rearrangement uses TRBV29-1 and TRBJ1-4; TRBD1 matches at 7 bases. The clonotype comes from a human donor with Susac syndrome. The CDR3 reads CSVPGTANEKLFF. The CDR3 nucleotides are TGCAGCGTCCCCGGGACAGCTAATGAAAAACTGTTTTTT.